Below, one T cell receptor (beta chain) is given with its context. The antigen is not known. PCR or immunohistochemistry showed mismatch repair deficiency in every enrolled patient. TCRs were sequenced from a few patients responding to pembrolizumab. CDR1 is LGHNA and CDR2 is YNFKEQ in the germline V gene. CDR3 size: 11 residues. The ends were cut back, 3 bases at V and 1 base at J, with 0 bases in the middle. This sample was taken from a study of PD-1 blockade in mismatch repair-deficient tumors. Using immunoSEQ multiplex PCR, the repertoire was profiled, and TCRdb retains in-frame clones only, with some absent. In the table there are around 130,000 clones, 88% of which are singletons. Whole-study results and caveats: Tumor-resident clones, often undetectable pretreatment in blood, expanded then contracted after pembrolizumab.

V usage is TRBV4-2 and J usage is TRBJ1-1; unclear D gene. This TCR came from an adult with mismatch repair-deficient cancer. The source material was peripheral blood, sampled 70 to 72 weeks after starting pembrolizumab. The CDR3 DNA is TGTGCCAGCAGCCAGAACACTGAAGCTTTCTTT. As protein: CASSQNTEAFF.